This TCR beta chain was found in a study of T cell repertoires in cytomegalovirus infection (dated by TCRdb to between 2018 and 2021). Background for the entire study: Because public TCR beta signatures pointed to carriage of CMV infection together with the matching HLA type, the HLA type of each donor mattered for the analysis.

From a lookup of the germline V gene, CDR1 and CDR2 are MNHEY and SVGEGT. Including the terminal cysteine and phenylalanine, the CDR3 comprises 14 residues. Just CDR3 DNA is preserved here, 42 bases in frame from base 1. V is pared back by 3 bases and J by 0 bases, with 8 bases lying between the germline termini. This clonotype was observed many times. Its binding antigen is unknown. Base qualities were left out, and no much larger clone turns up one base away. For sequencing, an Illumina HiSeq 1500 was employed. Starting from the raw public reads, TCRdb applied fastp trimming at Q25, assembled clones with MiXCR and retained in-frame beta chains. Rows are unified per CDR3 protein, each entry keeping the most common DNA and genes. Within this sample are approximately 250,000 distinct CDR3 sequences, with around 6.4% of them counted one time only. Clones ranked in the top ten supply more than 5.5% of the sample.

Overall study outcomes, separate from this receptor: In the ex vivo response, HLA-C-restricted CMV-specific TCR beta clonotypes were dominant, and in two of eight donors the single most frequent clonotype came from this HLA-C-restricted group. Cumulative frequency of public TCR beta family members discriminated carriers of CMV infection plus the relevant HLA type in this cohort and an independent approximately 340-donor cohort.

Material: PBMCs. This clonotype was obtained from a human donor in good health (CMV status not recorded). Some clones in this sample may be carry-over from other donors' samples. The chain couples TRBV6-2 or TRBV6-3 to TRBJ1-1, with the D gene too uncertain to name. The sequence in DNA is TGTGCCAGCAGTTATCCTTCGCTGAACACTGAAGCTTTCTTT. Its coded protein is CASSYPSLNTEAFF.